This passage covers 6 T cell receptor beta chains from one sample sequenced in a study of blood T cell repertoires in COVID-19. Generated by immunoSEQ multiplex PCR, the TCRdb table keeps only in-frame clones and is missing some. Found here are approximately 220,000 clones, around 90% of them singletons; the top ten hold about 3%. Sample: peripheral blood. These receptors were collected from a man aged 60-69 years with acute or convalescent COVID-19.

The chain links TRBV7-2 to TRBJ2-7; 7 bases are shared with TRBD2. The V and J ends lost 3 bases and 5 bases, in that order; junction bases with no gene match: 16. This CDR3 has 17 amino acids. Looked up from germline, CDR1 is SGHTA and CDR2 is FQGNSA. CDR3 nucleotide sequence: TGTGCCAGCAGCTTCCTTAGCGGGCCGGGTAGGCAAAACGAGCAGTACTTC. Translation gives CASSFLSGPGRQNEQYF.

The V and J genes are TRBV7-3 and TRBJ2-1, with a tentative D call TRBD1 (6 bases). The germline V gene has CDR1 SGHTA and CDR2 FQGTGA. V lost 5 bases and J 9 bases, leaving 17 bases between the germline ends. The CDR3 covers 14 residues. CDR3 sequence reads: CASSPGGGLAEQFF. DNA for the CDR3: TGTGCCAGCAGCCCGGGTGGGGGCCTAGCTGAGCAGTTCTTC.

This clone was observed once. The chain uses TRBV6-5 and TRBJ2-1; maybe TRBD1 (6 bases). This CDR3 spans 16 amino acids. V lost 0 bases to trimming and J lost 8 bases, with 17 bases between them. CDR1 and CDR2 (germline): MNHEY, SVGAGI. The CDR3 protein is CASSYSDSPRRYEQFF. DNA for the CDR3: TGTGCCAGCAGTTACTCGGACAGCCCCCGGAGGTATGAGCAGTTCTTC.

This chain links TRBV11-2 with TRBJ2-7; TRBD2 aligns across 8 bases. CDR3 length equals 15 residues. V was clipped by 4 bases and J by 4 bases; unmatched bases: 9. Germline loops: CDR1 SGHAT, CDR2 FQNNGV. For the CDR3, the DNA is TGTGCCAGCAGCTCTAACTCCGGGAGGGGATACGAGCAGTACTTC. The encoded protein is CASSSNSGRGYEQYF.

The rearrangement links TRBV19 to TRBJ2-6; a possible D gene is TRBD1 (5 bases). This CDR3 is 17 amino acids long. Germline CDR1 LNHDA, CDR2 SQIVND (reference sequence). V lost 1 base and J 0 bases, leaving 10 bases between the germline ends. The CDR3 nucleotides are TGTGCCAGTAGTATAGGGACAACTATCTCTGGGGCCAACGTCCTGACTTTC. This translates into CASSIGTTISGANVLTF.

V gene TRBV11-2 combines with J gene TRBJ2-5, with TRBD2 matching over 12 bases. Losses at the gene ends were 3 bases for V and 4 bases for J; bases not matched to a gene: 3. This CDR3 has 15 residues. Looked up from germline, CDR1 is SGHAT and CDR2 is FQNNGV. For the CDR3, the DNA is TGTGCCAGCAGCTTTTCTAGCGGGGGGGGAGAGACCCAGTACTTC. It encodes CASSFSSGGGETQYF.